This T cell receptor beta chain was retrieved from a study of vaccination and CD4 T cells after COVID-19 (dated by TCRdb to between 2021 and 2024). With respect to the entire study: Convalescent patients had a positive SARS-CoV-2 result on nasal swab PCR, and of these patients, several had mild disease and one had severe disease. The convalescent cohort comprised six males and four females, including two Hispanic individuals, seven Caucasians, two Asians and one multiracial person. Participants received two doses of either the Pfizer-BioNTech BNT162b2 vaccine (n=8) or the Moderna mRNA-1273 vaccine (n=2). Post-COVID blood samples were collected from convalescent patients a median of roughly 100 days after diagnosis, with a range of roughly 30 to 161 days. The time from the second vaccine dose to post-vaccine blood sampling had a median of around 72 days and ranged from about 12 to 250 days. Culture stimuli were overlapping spike peptide pools from SARS-CoV-2 and from the common cold coronaviruses HCoV-NL63, HCoV-OC43 and HCoV-229E. As controls, cultures received a CEFX viral epitope pool (the positive control), an HIV-1 Nef peptide pool (the negative control), or no peptide at all. In 10 COVID-19 convalescent patients and a few infection-naive healthy vaccine recipients, researchers compared the spike-specific CD4+ TCR repertoire from before mRNA vaccination with the repertoire from after. Points the paper makes about the study in general: Of the vaccine-specific clones found in convalescent patients, nearly all (304 of 307) were mono-reactive for SARS-CoV-2 spike instead of being cross-reactive with common cold coronaviruses. Among convalescent patients, a median 86.3% of the SARS-CoV-2-reactive clones seen after vaccination appeared only after vaccination, which suggests priming specific to the vaccine. The number of convalescent patients in the study was relatively small, and the study did not examine early timepoints following natural infection. The median number of SARS-CoV-2-reactive clonotypes rose from approximately 20 after infection to roughly 40 after vaccination, but the change was not significant.

Reading from cysteine to phenylalanine, the CDR3 counts 12 amino acids. Here the CDR3 DNA is all that survives: 36 bases in frame from base 1. For CDR1 and CDR2, the germline V gene lists MNHNS and SASEGT. V drops 8 bases and J drops 5 bases, leaving 12 bases in between. Taken with the paper, the label for treatment or condition translates to: roughly ten-day PBMC culture with coronavirus spike peptide pools or control peptides (ViraFEST assay). The ViraFEST assay was used in the study, in which antigen-specific T cells were expanded with peptide pools and expanded clonotypes were subsequently identified by TCR sequencing. The positive SARS-CoV-2 PCR tests of the convalescent patients were dated from March to December 2020, before the Alpha, Beta and Delta variants emerged in the United States. Each well held approximately 2 million PBMCs cultured in IMDM containing around 5% human AB serum and around 9.2 IU/ml IL-2, with 8.5 to 10 ug/ml peptide pools added. Half of the culture medium was replaced with fresh IL-2-containing medium on days 3 and 7. After about 10 days of culture, CD4+ T cells were isolated by negative selection using the EasySep CD4+ T cell isolation kit. Ficoll-Paque Plus gradient centrifugation was used to isolate PBMCs from whole blood, and the isolated PBMCs were then either used fresh or cryopreserved at -140C. Culture conditions were generally each tested in triplicate wells.

Note on this clonotype: It has no known antigen specificity. No base quality information exists; no much larger clone differs at one position.

The library came from PCR. DNA from cultured CD4+ T cells was subjected to TCR sequencing with the Oncomine TCR Beta short-read assay at the Johns Hopkins FTIC core. The QIAamp micro DNA kit was used to extract genomic DNA from the cultured CD4+ T cells. Oncomine TCR Beta libraries from cultured CD4+ T cells were pooled with unique dual indexes and sequenced on an Illumina iSeq 100. On the authors' methods: Non-productive sequences were filtered out, and CDR3s that did not start with C, did not end with F or W, or were shorter than 7 amino acids were discarded. Antigen-specific clonotypes were identified using the MANAFEST web application through comparison of peptide-stimulated wells with reference and other culture wells. An FDR below 0.05, an odds ratio above 5, and a productive frequency above 0.1% in at least two of three replicate wells were required for clones to be considered positive. Cross-reactive clonotypes were defined as significantly expanded in both SARS-CoV-2 spike wells and at least one common cold coronavirus spike condition. Similarity between CDR3 sequences was evaluated in R version 3.6.1 using Levenshtein distances (stringdist) and unrooted phylogenetic trees (ape). TCRdb applied fastp at Q25 and MiXCR to the public reads, then kept only in-frame beta chains. Rows with one shared CDR3 protein collapse into an entry with the most common genes and DNA. The V and J calls come from TCRdb's annotation, not from the publication. The sample has fewer than 20,000 distinct CDR3 sequences on record, roughly three fifths of them singletons. 7.5% to 9% of the sample rests with the top ten.

Material: CD4+ T cells from blood, cultured in vitro. This receptor was obtained from a human donor who had recovered from COVID-19. The chain is assembled from TRBV6-1 and TRBJ2-5; TRBD1 is a weak D gene call, 5 bases matching. The nucleotide sequence reads TGTGCCAGCCGACAGAACAGGGAGACCCAGTACTTC. This encodes CASRQNRETQYF.